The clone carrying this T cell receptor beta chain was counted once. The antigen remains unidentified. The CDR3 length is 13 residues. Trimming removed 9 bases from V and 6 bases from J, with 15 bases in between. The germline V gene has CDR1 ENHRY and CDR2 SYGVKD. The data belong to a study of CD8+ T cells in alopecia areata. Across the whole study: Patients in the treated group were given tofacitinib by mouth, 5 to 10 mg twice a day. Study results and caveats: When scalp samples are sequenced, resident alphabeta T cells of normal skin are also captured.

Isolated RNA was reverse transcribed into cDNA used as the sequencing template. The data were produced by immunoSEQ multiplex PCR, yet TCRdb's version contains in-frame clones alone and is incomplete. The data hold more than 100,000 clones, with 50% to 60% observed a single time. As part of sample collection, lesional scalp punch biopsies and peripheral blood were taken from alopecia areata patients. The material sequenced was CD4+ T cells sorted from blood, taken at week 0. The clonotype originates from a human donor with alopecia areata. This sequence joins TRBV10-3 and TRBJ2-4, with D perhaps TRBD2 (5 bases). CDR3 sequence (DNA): TGTGCCATTGCCGCCGGGATCGGAAACATTCAGTACTTC. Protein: CAIAAGIGNIQYF.